Here is one T cell receptor (beta chain) with its context. Antigen unknown. This specimen comes from a study of cytomegalovirus exposure and HLA in healthy donors. The CDR3 covers 13 residues. The germline V gene encodes CDR1 SGHAT and CDR2 FQNNGV. Trimming took 1 base from V and 5 from J, leaving 9 bases between them. Profiled with immunoSEQ multiplex PCR; TCRdb holds only in-frame clones, not every one. Of under 70,000 clones in the sample, roughly 90% are singletons; the top ten hold 1.5% to 2%. Notes on the study in general: Many donors carried some public TCRs, although rarity characterized most TCR sequences.

It was the 120-subject validation cohort, separate from the roughly 700-subject first cohort, to which the donors belonged. This chain joins TRBV11-2 and TRBJ2-7; perhaps TRBD1 as D (5 bases). This TCR was sampled from a woman under 30 in good health and CMV-seronegative. Sequencing input: PBMCs. The CDR3: CASSLVGQNEQYF. The CDR3 nucleotides are TGTGCCAGCAGCTTAGTCGGACAAAACGAGCAGTACTTC.